The sequence of this T cell receptor beta chain was determined in a study of T cells in tuberculosis. Study observations and caveats: T cells binding CD1B-GMM tetramer weakly possibly escaped the sort.

Chain pairing is unknown; alpha and beta were sequenced separately. Here immunoSEQ multiplex PCR was the method, and the copy in TCRdb shows in-frame clones only, minus some. The table has approximately 59,000 clones, around 81% seen once; the top ten hold about 13%. After thawing and overnight rest, PBMC were stained with GMM-loaded CD1B tetramer, viability dye and anti-CD3 for sorting. CD1B tetramers were loaded with Rhodococcus equi-derived C32 glucose monomycolate. The J segment lost 9 bases and the V segment lost 0 bases, leaving 9 bases of the junction unmatched. The CDR3 sequence is 16 residues long. CDR1 and CDR2 (germline): ENHRY, SYGVKD.

The source is an adult woman with latent tuberculosis. The V and J genes are TRBV10-3 and TRBJ2-1; 9 bases are a match to TRBD2. Specimen: CD1b-GMM tetramer-negative cells sorted from PBMCs. This CDR3 is CAISESGGGRAFEQFF. CDR3 DNA: TGTGCCATCAGTGAGTCGGGAGGCGGGAGGGCCTTTGAGCAGTTCTTC.